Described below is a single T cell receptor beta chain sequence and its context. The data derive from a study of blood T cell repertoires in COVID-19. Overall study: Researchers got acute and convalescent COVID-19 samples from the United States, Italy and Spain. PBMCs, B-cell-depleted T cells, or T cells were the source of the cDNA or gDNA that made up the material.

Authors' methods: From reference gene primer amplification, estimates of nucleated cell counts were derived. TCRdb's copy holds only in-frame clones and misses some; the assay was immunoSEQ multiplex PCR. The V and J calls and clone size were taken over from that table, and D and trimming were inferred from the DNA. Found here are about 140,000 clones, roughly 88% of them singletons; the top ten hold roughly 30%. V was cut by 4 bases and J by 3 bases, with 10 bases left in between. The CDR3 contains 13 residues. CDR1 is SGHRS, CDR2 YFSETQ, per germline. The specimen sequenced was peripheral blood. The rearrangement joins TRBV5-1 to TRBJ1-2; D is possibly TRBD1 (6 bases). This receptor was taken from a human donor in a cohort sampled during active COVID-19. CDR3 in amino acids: CASSPGGHYGYTF. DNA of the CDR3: TGCGCCAGCAGCCCGGGGGGGCACTATGGCTACACCTTC.